This record concerns one TCR beta chain sequence. Antigen unknown. Healthy bone marrow donors supplied every sample. The data were taken from a study of cytomegalovirus exposure and HLA in healthy donors. Findings and limits, study-wide: The study listed approximately 160 cytomegalovirus-associated TCR beta chains.

The PCR was carried out with 60 Vbeta primers and 13 Jbeta primers. Produced via immunoSEQ multiplex PCR; TCRdb's table is partial and in-frame only. This sample carries fewer than 250,000 clones, more than 70% of them seen once, and the ten largest clones take 0.9% to 1.2%. This TCR came from a woman aged 40 to 55 in good health and CMV-seronegative. The sequenced sample was PBMCs.

CDR3 DNA: TGTGCCAGCAGCTTAACGGGACAGGGTTCCTACGAGCAGTACGTC. Protein product: CASSLTGQGSYEQYV. V and J are TRBV7-2 and TRBJ2-7; 9 positions agree with TRBD1. CDR3 length: 15 amino acids. J gave up 1 base and V 2 bases, and 3 bases lay outside the gene matches. Germline V gene data show CDR1 as SGHTA and CDR2 as FQGNSA.